This TCR beta chain was identified during a study of control samples from healthy donors and cancer patients. This clone has just a few counts. Method: immunoSEQ multiplex PCR; TCRdb's copy keeps in-frame clones and lacks some. The table lists approximately 160,000 clones, roughly 93% of them singletons. The CDR3 is 12 amino acids. V was cut by 3 bases and J by 9 bases, with 11 bases left in between. The TCR originated in a woman aged 55-69 years in good health. The chain has TRBV23-1 and TRBJ1-1; D is uncertain. TRBV23-1 is sorted into the ORF group, with uncertain function. Sequencing was carried out using blood. This CDR3 is CASSHLRTKAFF. Here the CDR3 DNA reads TGCGCCAGCAGTCACCTCCGGACTAAAGCTTTCTTT.